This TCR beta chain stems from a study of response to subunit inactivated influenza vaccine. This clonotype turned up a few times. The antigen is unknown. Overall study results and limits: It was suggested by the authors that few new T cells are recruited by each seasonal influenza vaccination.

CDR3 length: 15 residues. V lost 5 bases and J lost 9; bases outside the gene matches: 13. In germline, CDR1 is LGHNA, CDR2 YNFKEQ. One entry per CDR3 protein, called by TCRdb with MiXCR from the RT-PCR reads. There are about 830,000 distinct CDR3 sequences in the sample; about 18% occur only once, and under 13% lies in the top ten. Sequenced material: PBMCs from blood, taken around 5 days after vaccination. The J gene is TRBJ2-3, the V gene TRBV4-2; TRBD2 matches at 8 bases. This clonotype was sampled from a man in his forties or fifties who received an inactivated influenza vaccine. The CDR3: CASSVTSGVRGTQYF. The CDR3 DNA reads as TGTGCCAGCAGCGTTACTAGCGGTGTCCGTGGGACGCAGTATTTT.